These T cell receptor beta chains were read from a single sample in a study of blood T cell repertoires in COVID-19. Clones were sequenced by immunoSEQ multiplex PCR, and TCRdb holds only the in-frame ones, with some missing. The sample has roughly 65,000 clones; 70% to 80% are singletons. Sequenced input: peripheral blood. These receptors all come from a human donor in a cohort sampled during active COVID-19. Each CDR3 is given with its conserved first and last residue. D genes are given only for firm matches. Clone size is stated in some rows and not others, as once, few, many or a class when expanded.

CDR3 length,D gene,J gene,V gene,clone size,CDR3 protein,CDR3 DNA
19,TRBD2,TRBJ2-3,TRBV6-1,NA,CASSDRVVGLAGSTDTQYF,TGTGCCAGCAGTGATCGGGTTGTAGGACTAGCGGGCTCGACAGATACGCAGTATTTT
14,NA,TRBJ1-2,TRBV6-5,NA,CASRDQTGSDGYTF,TGTGCCAGCAGGGACCAAACAGGGAGCGATGGCTACACCTTC
13,NA,TRBJ2-4,TRBV14,NA,CASSQAQGNIQYF,TGTGCCAGCAGCCAAGCCCAGGGGAACATTCAGTACTTC
13,TRBD1,TRBJ2-1,TRBV5-1,NA,CASSWAGTAAGFF,TGCGCCAGCAGCTGGGCCGGGACAGCGGCGGGGTTCTTC
17,TRBD1,TRBJ1-6,TRBV28,NA,CASSPAGQGGLNSPLHF,TGTGCCAGCAGTCCAGCTGGACAGGGAGGTTTAAATTCACCCCTCCACTTT
13,NA,TRBJ2-7,TRBV5-5,NA,CASSLGGDYEQYF,TGTGCCAGCAGCTTAGGAGGGGACTACGAGCAGTACTTC
13,NA,TRBJ2-5,TRBV2,NA,CASSLGGSETQYF,TGTGCCAGCAGTCTGGGGGGTTCGGAGACCCAGTACTTC
17,TRBD1,TRBJ2-1,TRBV2,NA,CASSEPRDRVGGNEQFF,TGTGCCAGCAGTGAGCCCCGAGACAGGGTGGGTGGCAATGAGCAGTTCTTC
15,TRBD2,TRBJ2-7,TRBV6-2/TRBV6-3,NA,CASSFGLAGFYEQYF,TGTGCCAGCAGTTTCGGACTAGCGGGGTTCTACGAGCAGTACTTC
15,TRBD2,TRBJ2-2,TRBV7-8,few,CASGRSGRDTGELFF,TGTGCCAGCGGAAGGTCGGGGAGGGACACCGGGGAGCTGTTTTTT
15,TRBD1,TRBJ2-2,TRBV19,NA,CASQGATTNTGELFF,TGTGCCAGCCAGGGGGCCACAACGAACACCGGGGAGCTGTTTTTT
16,TRBD2,TRBJ2-1,TRBV30,once,CAWRGTSGGAENEQFF,TGTGCCTGGAGAGGGACTAGCGGGGGGGCCGAGAATGAGCAGTTCTTC
15,NA,TRBJ2-7,TRBV11-2,many,CASSLGPGDSYEQYF,TGTGCCAGCAGCTTAGGTCCAGGGGATTCCTACGAGCAGTACTTC
15,TRBD1,TRBJ1-1,TRBV18,NA,CASSPLGTGDTEAFF,TGTGCCAGCTCACCACTGGGGACAGGGGACACTGAAGCTTTCTTT
14,TRBD2,TRBJ2-1,TRBV11-2,NA,CASSHSGRYNEQFF,TGTGCCAGCAGCCATAGCGGGAGGTACAATGAGCAGTTCTTC
14,TRBD1,TRBJ2-7,TRBV11-2,NA,CASRRDRGAYEQYF,TGTGCCAGCAGGCGGGACAGGGGGGCCTACGAGCAGTACTTC
15,TRBD1,TRBJ2-3,TRBV9,NA,CASSVRGTDTDTQYF,TGTGCCAGCAGCGTAAGGGGGACAGACACAGATACGCAGTATTTT
14,TRBD1,TRBJ2-5,TRBV29-1,once,CSVGVGTGQETQYF,TGCAGCGTTGGAGTCGGGACAGGGCAAGAGACCCAGTACTTC
15,TRBD1,TRBJ1-5,TRBV6-5,once,CASRSRTGSNQPQHF,TGTGCCAGCAGATCTCGGACAGGGTCCAATCAGCCCCAGCATTTT
13,TRBD2,TRBJ2-7,TRBV4-3,NA,CASSRLAGYEQYF,TGCGCCAGCAGCCGACTAGCGGGCTACGAGCAGTACTTC
14,NA,TRBJ2-2,TRBV5-1,few,CASSLAVNTGELFF,TGCGCCAGCAGCTTGGCCGTGAACACCGGGGAGCTGTTTTTT
12,NA,TRBJ2-7,TRBV28,NA,CASSILSREQYF,TGTGCCAGCAGTATCCTCAGCAGGGAGCAGTACTTC
12,NA,TRBJ2-2,TRBV19,few,CASSIAAGELFF,TGTGCCAGTAGTATCGCAGCCGGGGAGCTGTTTTTT
16,TRBD2,TRBJ2-1,TRBV7-9,NA,CASSLPTSGGAYEQFF,TGTGCCAGCAGCTTACCGACTAGCGGGGGGGCCTATGAGCAGTTCTTC
14,NA,TRBJ1-5,TRBV10-3,NA,CAISGQNSNQPQHF,TGTGCCATCAGTGGACAGAATAGCAATCAGCCCCAGCATTTT
15,TRBD1,TRBJ1-1,TRBV28,NA,CASSLAGTGRTEAFF,TGTGCCAGCAGTTTAGCCGGGACAGGGAGGACTGAAGCTTTCTTT
15,TRBD1,TRBJ2-3,TRBV19,NA,CASSAQTGGMDTQYF,TGTGCCAGTAGTGCCCAGACAGGGGGCATGGATACGCAGTATTTT
16,NA,TRBJ2-2,TRBV15,NA,CATSNREGANTGELFF,TGTGCCACCAGCAATAGGGAAGGGGCAAACACCGGGGAGCTGTTTTTT
14,NA,TRBJ2-5,TRBV7-9,NA,CASSSSPRRETQYF,TGTGCCAGCAGCTCCTCCCCGAGGAGGGAGACCCAGTACTTC
15,TRBD1,TRBJ1-5,TRBV27,NA,CASSLSVQGGQPQHF,TGTGCCAGCAGTTTATCGGTACAGGGGGGTCAGCCCCAGCATTTT
16,NA,TRBJ1-5,TRBV28,NA,CASSAPGGIGNQPQHF,TGTGCCAGCAGTGCCCCTGGAGGGATCGGGAATCAGCCCCAGCATTTT
16,TRBD2,TRBJ2-1,TRBV9,NA,CASSGTSGNSHNEQFF,TGTGCCAGCAGCGGGACTAGCGGGAACAGTCACAATGAGCAGTTCTTC
11,NA,TRBJ2-7,TRBV2,NA,CASSEASSEYF,TGTGCCAGCAGTGAAGCGTCTAGTGAGTACTTC
14,NA,TRBJ2-7,TRBV3-1/TRBV3-2,few,CASSQPGLKYEQYF,TGTGCCAGCAGCCAACCGGGACTGAAATACGAGCAGTACTTC
16,TRBD2,TRBJ2-1,TRBV6-2/TRBV6-3,NA,CASSDPGGRSYNEQFF,TGTGCCAGCAGCGACCCCGGGGGGAGATCCTACAATGAGCAGTTCTTC
15,NA,TRBJ2-1,TRBV9,NA,CASSPTGSSYNEQFF,TGTGCCAGCAGCCCGACCGGGAGCTCCTACAATGAGCAGTTCTTC
17,NA,TRBJ2-2,TRBV5-4,NA,CASSLDAAQINTGELFF,TGTGCCAGCAGCTTGGATGCGGCTCAAATTAACACCGGGGAGCTGTTTTTT
14,TRBD1,TRBJ1-6,TRBV3-1/TRBV3-2,NA,CASSPNRGDSPLHF,TGTGCCAGCAGCCCGAACAGGGGAGACTCACCCCTCCACTTT
20,NA,TRBJ2-3,TRBV28,NA,CASSLVSLFLAGGMTDTQYF,TGTGCCAGCAGTTTAGTGAGTCTCTTTCTCGCAGGGGGGATGACAGATACGCAGTATTTT
15,TRBD1,TRBJ2-5,TRBV5-1,NA,CASSLAGTGKETQYF,TGCGCCAGCAGCTTGGCCGGGACAGGGAAAGAGACCCAGTACTTC
14,NA,TRBJ2-7,TRBV14,few,CASSHARGSYEQYF,TGTGCCAGCAGCCACGCCCGGGGGTCCTACGAGCAGTACTTC
12,TRBD1,TRBJ1-3,TRBV29-1,once,CSVTGGGNTIYF,TGCAGCGTTACAGGGGGAGGAAACACCATATATTTT
14,TRBD1,TRBJ1-5,TRBV6-2/TRBV6-3,once,CASSQQGKNQPQHF,TGTGCCAGCAGTCAACAGGGGAAAAATCAGCCCCAGCATTTT
14,TRBD1,TRBJ2-5,TRBV5-1,NA,CASRPGQGDETQYF,TGCGCCAGCAGACCGGGACAGGGGGACGAGACCCAGTACTTC
14,NA,TRBJ1-2,TRBV11-2,NA,CASSLTQTIYGYTF,TGTGCCAGCAGCTTAACACAGACCATCTATGGCTACACCTTC
16,NA,TRBJ1-5,TRBV2,few,CASSAGLSLSNQPQHF,TGTGCCAGCAGTGCGGGACTGTCGCTTAGCAATCAGCCCCAGCATTTT
16,TRBD1,TRBJ2-6,TRBV19,NA,CATTGQGASGANVLTF,TGTGCCACCACGGGACAGGGGGCCTCTGGGGCCAACGTCCTGACTTTC
15,NA,TRBJ2-5,TRBV7-9,few,CASSLRLGREETQYF,TGTGCCAGCAGCTTAAGGTTAGGGCGGGAAGAGACCCAGTACTTC
11,NA,TRBJ2-1,TRBV28,NA,CASSDAGTEFF,TGTGCCAGCAGTGATGCCGGGACTGAGTTCTTC
15,TRBD1,TRBJ1-1,TRBV18,NA,CASSPHATGDTEAFF,TGTGCCAGCTCACCGCACGCGACAGGGGACACTGAAGCTTTCTTT